This paragraph reports one T cell receptor beta chain. Germline values: CDR1 LGHDT, CDR2 YNNKEL (reference sequence). CDR3 length: 14 residues. The V and J ends lost 3 bases and 2 bases, in that order; junction bases with no gene match: 4. This sample is drawn from a study of blood T cell repertoires in COVID-19. Assay: immunoSEQ multiplex PCR; the TCRdb copy retains only in-frame clones and omits some. The repertoire includes approximately 93,000 clones, more than 70% of them detected once, and approximately 15% sits in the top ten. This TCR was recovered from a woman older than 75 with acute or convalescent COVID-19. The V gene is TRBV3-1 (or the pseudogene TRBV3-2), the J gene TRBJ2-7, with 7 bases fitting TRBD1. Material: peripheral blood. CDR3 bases: TGTGCCAGCAGCCACGGGGACAGAGCCTACGAGCAGTACTTC. Translating it yields CASSHGDRAYEQYF.